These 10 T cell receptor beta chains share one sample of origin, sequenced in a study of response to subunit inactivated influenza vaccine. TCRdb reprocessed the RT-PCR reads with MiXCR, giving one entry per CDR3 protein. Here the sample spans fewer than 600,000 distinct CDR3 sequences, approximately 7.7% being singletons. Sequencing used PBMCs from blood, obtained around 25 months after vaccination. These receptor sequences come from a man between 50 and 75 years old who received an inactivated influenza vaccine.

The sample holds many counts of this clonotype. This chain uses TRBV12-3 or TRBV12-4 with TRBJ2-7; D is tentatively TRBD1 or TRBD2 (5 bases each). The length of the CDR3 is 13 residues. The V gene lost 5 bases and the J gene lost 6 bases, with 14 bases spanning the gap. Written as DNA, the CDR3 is TGTGCCAGCAGTAGGGCAGAGGGGAGCGAGCAGTACTTC. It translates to CASSRAEGSEQYF.

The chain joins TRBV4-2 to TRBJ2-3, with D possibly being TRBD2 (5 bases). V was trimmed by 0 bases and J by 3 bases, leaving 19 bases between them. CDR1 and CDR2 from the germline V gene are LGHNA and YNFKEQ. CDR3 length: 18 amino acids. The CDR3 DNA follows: TGTGCCAGCAGCCAAGATTCGCTCCTGGCTAGCAGGACAGATACGCAGTATTTT. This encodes CASSQDSLLASRTDTQYF.

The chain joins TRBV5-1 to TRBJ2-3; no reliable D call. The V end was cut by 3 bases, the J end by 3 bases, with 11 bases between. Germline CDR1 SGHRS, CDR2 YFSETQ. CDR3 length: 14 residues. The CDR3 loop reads CASSSRIITDTQYF. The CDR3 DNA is TGCGCCAGCAGCTCACGAATTATTACAGATACGCAGTATTTT.

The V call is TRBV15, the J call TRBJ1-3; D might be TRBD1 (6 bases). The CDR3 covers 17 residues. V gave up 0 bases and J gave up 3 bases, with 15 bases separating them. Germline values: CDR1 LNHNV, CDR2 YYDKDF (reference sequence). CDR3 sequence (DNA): TGTGCCACCAGCAGAGACACAGGGACTTTAGTTGGAAACACCATATATTTT. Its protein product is CATSRDTGTLVGNTIYF.

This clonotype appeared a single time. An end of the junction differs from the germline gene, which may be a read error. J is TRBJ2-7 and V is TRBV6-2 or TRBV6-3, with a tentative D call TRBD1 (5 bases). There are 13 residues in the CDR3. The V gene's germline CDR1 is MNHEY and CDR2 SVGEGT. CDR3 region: CTSSYRINYEQYF. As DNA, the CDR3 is TGTACCAGCAGTTACAGGATTAACTACGAGCAGTACTTC.

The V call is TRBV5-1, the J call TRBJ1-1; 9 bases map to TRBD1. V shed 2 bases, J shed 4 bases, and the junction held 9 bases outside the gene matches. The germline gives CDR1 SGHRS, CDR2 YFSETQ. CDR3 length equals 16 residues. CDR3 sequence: CASSFGTGTGSTEAFF. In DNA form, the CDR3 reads TGCGCCAGCAGCTTTGGCACCGGGACAGGGAGCACTGAAGCTTTCTTT.

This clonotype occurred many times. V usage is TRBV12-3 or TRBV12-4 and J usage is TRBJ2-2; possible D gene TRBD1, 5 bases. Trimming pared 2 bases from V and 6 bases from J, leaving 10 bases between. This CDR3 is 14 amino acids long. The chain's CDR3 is CASSLNLGAGELFF. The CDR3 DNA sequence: TGTGCCAGCAGTTTAAATCTAGGGGCCGGGGAGCTGTTTTTT.

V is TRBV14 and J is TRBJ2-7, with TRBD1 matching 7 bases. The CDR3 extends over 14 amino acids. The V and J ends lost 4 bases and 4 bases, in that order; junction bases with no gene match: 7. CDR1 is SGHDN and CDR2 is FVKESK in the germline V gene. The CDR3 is CASSRDSKGYEQYF. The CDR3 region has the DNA TGTGCCAGCAGCCGGGACAGCAAGGGATACGAGCAGTACTTC. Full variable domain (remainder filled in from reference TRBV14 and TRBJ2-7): EAGVTQFPSHSVIEKGQTVTLRCDPISGHDNLYWYRRVMGKEIKFLLHFVKESKQDESGMPNNRFLAERTGGTYSTLKVQPAELEDSGVYFCASSRDSKGYEQYFGPGTRLTVT.

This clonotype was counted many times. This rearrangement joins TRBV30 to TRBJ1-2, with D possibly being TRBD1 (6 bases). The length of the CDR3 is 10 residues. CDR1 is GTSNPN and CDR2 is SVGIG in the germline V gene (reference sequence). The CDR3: CARRGAGYTF. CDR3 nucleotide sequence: TGTGCTCGGAGGGGGGCTGGCTACACCTTC.

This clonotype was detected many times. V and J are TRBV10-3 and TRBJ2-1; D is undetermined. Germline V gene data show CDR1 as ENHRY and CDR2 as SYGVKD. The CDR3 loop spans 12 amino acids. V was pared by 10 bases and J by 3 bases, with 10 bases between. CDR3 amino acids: CATLAHYNEQFF. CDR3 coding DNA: TGTGCCACGCTCGCTCACTACAATGAGCAGTTCTTC.